These 24 T cell receptor beta chains came from one sample sequenced in a study of CD8 T cells in ankylosing spondylitis. TCRdb used MiXCR to reprocess the 5' RACE reads, holding one entry per CDR3 protein. The profile shows around 220,000 distinct CDR3 sequences, more than 9% of them singletons. What was sequenced was blood, either unsorted or a sorted T cell fraction (not recorded which). These receptors were taken from a male donor with ankylosing spondylitis or in good health (not recorded which).

This clonotype was seen many times. V is TRBV12-3 or TRBV12-4 and J is TRBJ1-5; a weak D match, TRBD1 (5 bases). This CDR3 spans 16 amino acids. V dropped 6 bases and J dropped 2 bases, with 17 bases sitting between them. The CDR3 sequence: CASSRAGEGRNQPQHF. The CDR3 region has the DNA TGTGCCAGCAGCCGGGCGGGAGAGGGACGCAATCAGCCCCAGCATTTT.

The genes are TRBV15 and TRBJ2-7; a weak D match, TRBD1 (6 bases). CDR3 size: 15 residues. Germline-derived CDR1 and CDR2 are LNHNV and YYDKDF (reference sequence). Trimming shortened V by 0 bases and J by 1 base, and 10 bases separated the two germline ends. The CDR3 loop reads CATSREDTGSYEQYF. The CDR3 bases are TGTGCCACCAGCAGAGAGGACACAGGGTCCTACGAGCAGTACTTC.

The chain couples TRBV5-6 to TRBJ2-7, with 14 bases matching TRBD2. CDR1 and CDR2 (germline): SGHDT, YYEEEE. CDR3 size: 17 residues. V trimming: 0 bases; J trimming: 4 bases; junction bases outside the gene matches: 6. DNA of the CDR3: TGTGCCAGCAGCTTGGAGGGACTAGCGGGGGAAAAATACGAGCAGTACTTC. Translated, it gives CASSLEGLAGEKYEQYF.

The chain carries TRBV5-6 and TRBJ2-7; a weak D match, TRBD1 (6 bases). The V gene lost 4 bases and the J gene lost 4 bases, with 18 bases spanning the gap. The CDR3 extends over 15 amino acids. Germline CDR1 is SGHDT and CDR2 is YYEEEE. CDR3 sequence (DNA): TGTGCCAGCAGCCCTTGGGACACCCTCCCTTACGAGCAGTACTTC. It translates to CASSPWDTLPYEQYF.

This clonotype was detected only a few times. This chain links TRBV5-5 with TRBJ1-2; TRBD1 aligns across 7 bases. This CDR3 is built from 13 residues. CDR1 SGHKS and CDR2 YYEKEE come from the germline V gene (reference sequence). J gave up 8 bases and V 0 bases, and 4 bases lay outside the gene matches. For the CDR3, the DNA is TGTGCCAGCAGCTTGGAGGGGGCGCAGGGCTACACCTTC. Protein product: CASSLEGAQGYTF.

The sample holds many counts of this clonotype. V and J are TRBV3-1 and TRBJ2-3; 7 nucleotides match TRBD2. Trimming removed 0 bases from V and 6 bases from J; junction bases left unmatched: 9. CDR1 and CDR2 from the germline V gene are LGHDT and YNNKEL (reference sequence). This CDR3 contains 16 residues. This chain's CDR3 is CASSQDPGLDVDTQYF. The DNA of the CDR3 is TGTGCCAGCAGCCAAGATCCCGGACTAGATGTGGATACGCAGTATTTT.

Many counts were recorded for this clonotype. The chain employs TRBV5-1 and TRBJ1-2, with 7 nucleotides matching TRBD1. The germline V gene encodes CDR1 SGHRS and CDR2 YFSETQ. V shed 4 bases, J shed 8 bases, and the junction held 8 bases outside the gene matches. The CDR3 runs 13 residues. CDR3 residues: CASSATGERGYTF. CDR3 DNA: TGCGCCAGCAGCGCCACAGGGGAGAGAGGCTACACCTTC.

V is TRBV7-9 and J is TRBJ1-1, with a tentative D call TRBD1 (5 bases). The CDR3 covers 14 residues. The germline V and J ends were trimmed by 6 bases and 5 bases, with 16 bases remaining between them. Germline V CDR1 and CDR2: SEHNR, FQNEAQ (reference sequence). CDR3 in DNA: TGTGCCAGCAGGTGGGACCCCGGAGGGACTGAAGCTTTCTTT. It codes for CASRWDPGGTEAFF.

Concerning this clonotype: This clone may be a read error of a much larger clone one base away. The chain employs TRBV7-2 and TRBJ2-7, with D hard to call. Germline values: CDR1 SGHTA, CDR2 FQGNSA. The CDR3 contains 13 residues. V dropped 4 bases and J dropped 2 bases, with 9 bases sitting between them. This CDR3 reads CASSSKRPYEQYF. CDR3 bases: TGTGCCAGCAGCTCCAAGAGACCCTACGAGCAGTACTTC. The entire variable domain, with the rest obtained from reference TRBV7-2 and TRBJ2-7, is as follows: GAGVSQSPSNKVTEKGKDVELRCDPISGHTALYWYRQSLGQGLEFLIYFQGNSAPDKSGLPSDRFSAERTGGSVSTLTIQRTQQEDSAVYLCASSSKRPYEQYFGPGTRLTVT.

This clonotype came up many times. This chain uses TRBV5-1 with TRBJ2-1; a possible D gene is TRBD1 (6 bases). The germline gives CDR1 SGHRS, CDR2 YFSETQ. Trimming removed 4 bases at V and 4 bases at J, with 18 bases between. The CDR3 contains 16 residues. For the CDR3, the DNA is TGCGCCAGCAGCATACATACAGGGAACCCTTACAATGAGCAGTTCTTC. It encodes CASSIHTGNPYNEQFF.

Only a few counts were recorded for this clonotype. The chain uses TRBV3-1 and TRBJ1-1; D might be TRBD1 (5 bases). The V gene's germline CDR1 is LGHDT and CDR2 YNNKEL (reference sequence). V was pared by 4 bases and J by 7 bases, with 10 bases between. This CDR3 contains 12 residues. The CDR3 here is CASSLGGVEAFF. The CDR3 DNA follows: TGTGCCAGCAGCCTCGGGGGGGTTGAAGCTTTCTTT.

This clonotype was seen ten or more times. The CDR3 here is CASSFGASGGYEQYF. CDR3 DNA: TGTGCCAGCAGCTTTGGCGCTAGCGGGGGGTACGAGCAGTACTTC. The chain recombines TRBV5-8 with TRBJ2-7; 11 bases are a match to TRBD2. V gave up 2 bases and J gave up 4 bases; unmatched junction bases: 5. The CDR3 consists of 15 residues. CDR1 is SGHTS and CDR2 is YDEGEE in the germline V gene. The full variable domain, in which reference TRBV5-8 and TRBJ2-7 provide the parts outside the CDR3, is EAGVTQSPTHLIKTRGQQATLRCSPISGHTSVYWYQQALGLGLQFLLWYDEGEERNRGNFPPRFSGRQFPNYSSELNVNALELEDSALYLCASSFGASGGYEQYFGPGTRLTVT.

As concerns this clonotype: With a much larger clone just one base away, this may be a read error. This chain joins TRBV7-8 and TRBJ2-2, with 9 bases that match TRBD2. The germline gives CDR1 SGHVS, CDR2 FQNEAQ. V dropped 6 bases and J dropped 2; count of bases not matched to a gene: 7. The CDR3 sequence is 16 residues long. CDR3 amino acids: CASRISGGYNTGELFF. CDR3 DNA sequence: TGTGCCAGCAGGATAAGCGGGGGGTATAACACCGGGGAGCTGTTTTTT.

The V and J genes are TRBV12-3 or TRBV12-4 and TRBJ1-5; D is ambiguous. Trimming left V 2 bases short and J 9 bases short, with 14 bases between. The length of the CDR3 is 14 residues. The CDR3 nucleotides are TGTGCCAGCAGTTTACGGACTATGCGAAGGCCCCAGCATTTT. It is translated as CASSLRTMRRPQHF.

As regards this clonotype: A clone one base away is much larger, so this may be a read error. V and J are TRBV20-1 and TRBJ2-5, with D possibly matching TRBD2 (5 bases). This CDR3 is built from 13 residues. Germline V gene lookup returns CDR1 DFQATT and CDR2 SNEGSKA (reference sequence). The CDR3 DNA reads TGCAGACCGCTAGCCCTGGGTAGAGAGACCCAGTACTTC. As protein: CRPLALGRETQYF.

This clonotype was detected many times. The V gene is TRBV6-5, the J gene TRBJ2-3; 9 nucleotides agree with TRBD2. From germline, CDR1 is MNHEY and CDR2 SVGAGI. This CDR3 has 18 amino acids. Trimming cost V 2 bases and J 0 bases; bases outside gene matches: 9. Here the CDR3 reads CASSYGRGGRPSTDTQYF. The CDR3 bases are TGTGCCAGCAGTTACGGGCGGGGGGGCCGACCTAGCACAGATACGCAGTATTTT.

A remark on this clonotype: A read error may explain this, as a much larger clone is one base away. This CDR3 is missing its conserved last phenylalanine or tryptophan, likely due to a read error. This chain uses TRBV20-1 with TRBJ2-3; 7 bases are shared with TRBD1. CDR1 is DFQATT, CDR2 SNEGSKA, per germline (reference sequence). CDR3 length: 15 amino acids. V gave up 3 bases and J gave up 4 bases; unmatched junction bases: 10. The CDR3 coding sequence is TGCAGTGCTAGTGAAGGGGGCGCCTGGGCAGATACGCAGTATTTA. Residues: CSASEGGAWADTQYL.

In this sample, this clonotype turned up many times. V gene TRBV20-1 combines with J gene TRBJ1-2, with D perhaps TRBD1 (6 bases). The germline CDR1 and CDR2 sequences are DFQATT and SNEGSKA (reference sequence). The V end was cut by 3 bases, the J end by 1 base, with 24 bases between. This CDR3 contains 18 residues. CDR3 DNA: TGCAGTGCTAGCCCCGTGACAGGCGTCCTCCACATTAACTATGGCTACACCTTC. Its translation: CSASPVTGVLHINYGYTF.

This clonotype was counted ten times or more. The chain carries TRBV5-1 and TRBJ1-1, with D perhaps TRBD1 (6 bases). The CDR3 has 15 amino acids. V was shortened by 3 bases and J by 1 base, with 13 bases between the two germline ends. Germline CDR1 and CDR2: SGHRS and YFSETQ. The CDR3, as DNA: TGCGCCAGCAGCTGGGTCGGACAGTCGAACACTGAAGCTTTCTTT. It specifies CASSWVGQSNTEAFF. The entire variable domain, with the rest obtained from reference TRBV5-1 and TRBJ1-1, is as follows: KAGVTQTPRYLIKTRGQQVTLSCSPISGHRSVSWYQQTPGQGLQFLFEYFSETQRNKGNFPGRFSGRQFSNSRSEMNVSTLELGDSALYLCASSWVGQSNTEAFFGQGTRLTVV.

Details on this clonotype: A single base separates this from a much larger clone, so it may be a read error. The gene calls are TRBV3-1 and TRBJ1-3, with D possibly TRBD1 on 5 matching bases. The CDR3 is 20 residues long. Germline CDR1 reads LGHDT; CDR2 reads YNNKEL (reference sequence). This CDR3 is CASCQSGVPGRQLSGNTIYF. The CDR3 DNA is TGTGCCAGCTGCCAAAGCGGGGTACCGGGACGTCAACTCTCTGGAAACACCATATATTTT.

In this sample, this clonotype turned up many times. The J gene is TRBJ2-5, the V gene TRBV15; D unclear. V was cut by 1 base and J by 4 bases, with 4 bases left in between. In germline, CDR1 is LNHNV, CDR2 YYDKDF (reference sequence). This CDR3 is 12 amino acids long. DNA of the CDR3: TGTGCCACCAGCAGAGGGTCAGAGACCCAGTACTTC. Amino acid sequence: CATSRGSETQYF.

This clonotype occurred many times. The chain combines TRBV6-1 with TRBJ2-4; 9 bases align to TRBD1. With V trimmed by 1 base and J by 6 bases, 10 bases remained unmatched. CDR1 is MNHNS, CDR2 SASEGT, per germline. This CDR3 is 17 amino acids long. CDR3 nucleotide sequence: TGTGCCAGCAGTGAAGAGTCGGGACAGGGAGGTGGAAACATTCAGTACTTC. Translated, it gives CASSEESGQGGGNIQYF.

The sample holds many counts of this clonotype. The chain joins TRBV20-1 to TRBJ1-1; D remains unclear. Deletions cut 4 bases from V and 6 bases from J, with 12 bases between. Germline values: CDR1 DFQATT, CDR2 SNEGSKA (reference sequence). The CDR3 is 12 amino acids. The CDR3 nucleotides are TGCAGTGCTACATTGAATCTGGCTGAAGCTTTCTTT. Its translation: CSATLNLAEAFF.

This clonotype was observed a few times. The chain employs TRBV28 and TRBJ1-1; D gene unclear. V gave up 8 bases and J gave up 6 bases, with 16 bases separating them. The length of the CDR3 is 13 residues. Germline loops: CDR1 MDHEN, CDR2 SYDVKM. The CDR3, as DNA: TGTGCCAGCCAACGGACCTTTAAGGCTGAAGCTTTCTTT. Its translation is CASQRTFKAEAFF. Looking up the rest from reference TRBV28 and TRBJ1-1 gives the full variable domain: DVKVTQSSRYLVKRTGEKVFLECVQDMDHENMFWYRQDPGLGLRLIYFSYDVKMKEKGDIPEGYSVSREKKERFSLILESASTNQTSMYLCASQRTFKAEAFFGQGTRLTVV.